The T cell receptor (beta chain) under discussion was sequenced for a study of PD-1 blockade in mismatch repair-deficient tumors. Study-wide results and caveats: Rapid post-treatment expansion, then contraction, generally preceding radiologic response, marked tumor-resident clones.

This CDR3 has 14 residues. V was cut by 4 bases and J by 0 bases, with 11 bases left in between. Germline CDR1 reads SGHNT; CDR2 reads YYREEE (reference sequence). Some clones are missing from TCRdb's copy, which holds only in-frame ones; the method was immunoSEQ multiplex PCR. The sample holds under 150,000 clones; approximately 86% are singletons and the top ten take roughly 13%. PCR or immunohistochemistry showed mismatch repair deficiency in every enrolled patient. TCRs were sequenced from three patients responding to pembrolizumab. To note about this clone: What it binds is unknown.

The gene calls are TRBV5-4 and TRBJ2-7; no clear D gene. This clonotype originated in an adult with mismatch repair-deficient cancer. The specimen comprised peripheral blood, sampled 44 weeks after starting pembrolizumab. The chain's CDR3 is CASSPPRSSYEQYF. The CDR3 nucleotides read TGTGCCAGCAGCCCGCCCCGGAGCTCCTACGAGCAGTACTTC.